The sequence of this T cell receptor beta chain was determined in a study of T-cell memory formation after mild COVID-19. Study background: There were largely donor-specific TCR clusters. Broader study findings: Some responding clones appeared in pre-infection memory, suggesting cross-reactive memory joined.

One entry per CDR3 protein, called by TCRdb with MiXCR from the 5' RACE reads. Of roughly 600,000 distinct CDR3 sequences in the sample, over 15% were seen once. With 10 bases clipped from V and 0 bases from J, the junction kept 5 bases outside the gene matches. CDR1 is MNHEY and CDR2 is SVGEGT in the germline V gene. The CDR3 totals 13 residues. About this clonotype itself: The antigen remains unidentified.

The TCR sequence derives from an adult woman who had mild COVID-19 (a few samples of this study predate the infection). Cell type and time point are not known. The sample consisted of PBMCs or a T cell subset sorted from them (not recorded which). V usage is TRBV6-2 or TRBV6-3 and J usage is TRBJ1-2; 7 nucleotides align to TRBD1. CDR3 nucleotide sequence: TGTGCCACCTCGGACAGGCCTAACTATGGCTACACCTTC. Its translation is CATSDRPNYGYTF.